Each of the 2 T cell receptor beta chains below was sequenced from the same sample in a study of T cell responses to AZD1222 COVID-19 vaccine. Method: immunoSEQ multiplex PCR; TCRdb's copy keeps in-frame clones and lacks some. The sample contains 95,000 to 150,000 clones, around 87% of which appear only once. This specimen consisted of peripheral blood, obtained on day 0 of AZD1222 vaccination. Receptors were obtained from an adult in good health.

In nucleotides, the CDR3 is TGTGCCAGCGCAAACCCCCCTAACTATGGCTACACCTTC. Residues: CASANPPNYGYTF. The chain is built from TRBV6-5 and TRBJ1-2, with D hard to call. Trimming took 8 bases from V and 0 from J, leaving 10 bases between them. CDR1 is MNHEY, CDR2 SVGAGI, per germline. The CDR3 spans 13 residues.

The chain uses TRBV19 and TRBJ2-7, with D unclear. Germline V gene sequence: CDR1 LNHDA, CDR2 SQIVND (reference sequence). The CDR3 spans 12 residues. V lost 5 bases and J 4 bases, leaving 9 bases between the germline ends. The CDR3 here is CASSPGAYEQYF. As DNA, the CDR3 is TGTGCCAGTAGTCCCGGCGCTTACGAGCAGTACTTC.